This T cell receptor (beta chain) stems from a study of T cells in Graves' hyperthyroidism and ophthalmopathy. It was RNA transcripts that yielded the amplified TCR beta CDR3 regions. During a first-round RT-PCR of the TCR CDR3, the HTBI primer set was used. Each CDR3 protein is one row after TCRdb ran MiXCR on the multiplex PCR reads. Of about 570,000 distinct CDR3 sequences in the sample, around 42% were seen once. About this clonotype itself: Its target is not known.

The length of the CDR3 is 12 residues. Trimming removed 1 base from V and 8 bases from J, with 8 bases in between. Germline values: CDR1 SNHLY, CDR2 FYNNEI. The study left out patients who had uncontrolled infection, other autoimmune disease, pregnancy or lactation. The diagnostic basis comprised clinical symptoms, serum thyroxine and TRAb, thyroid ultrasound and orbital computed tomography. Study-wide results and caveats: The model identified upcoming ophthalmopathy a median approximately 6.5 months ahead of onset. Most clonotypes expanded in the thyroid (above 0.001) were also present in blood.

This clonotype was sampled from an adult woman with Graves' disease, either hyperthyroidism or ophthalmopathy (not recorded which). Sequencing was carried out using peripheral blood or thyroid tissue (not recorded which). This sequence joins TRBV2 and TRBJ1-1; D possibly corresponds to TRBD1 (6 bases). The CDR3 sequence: CASSEGQVEAFF. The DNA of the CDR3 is TGTGCCAGCAGTGAAGGACAGGTCGAAGCTTTCTTT.